Shown below are 9 T cell receptor beta chains from a single sample sequenced in a study of blood T cells in healthy people across ages. With a J-beta primer mix and a sample-barcoded 5' primer, a second PCR ran about 6 to 11 cycles. TCRdb recomputed calls from the 5' RACE reads with MiXCR, one row per CDR3 protein. The sample yields approximately 790,000 distinct CDR3 sequences, 60% to 80% seen once. Sequenced input: blood. These receptors came from a man aged 25-45 years in good health.

The chain links TRBV11-2 to TRBJ2-3; TRBD2 agrees at 11 bases. The CDR3 runs 16 residues. The J segment lost 11 bases and the V segment lost 5 bases, leaving 15 bases of the junction unmatched. Looked up from germline, CDR1 is SGHAT and CDR2 is FQNNGV. DNA of the CDR3: TGTGCCAGCAGCCCTAGACTAGCGGGGCTGGTCGGAGGGCAGTATTTT. It yields the protein CASSPRLAGLVGGQYF.

Notes on this clonotype: The junction differs from germline at one of its ends, possibly a read error. The CDR3 DNA reads as TGTGCTAGCAGCTTAGCGCCAAGGGTAGACAATGAGCAGTTCTTC. It codes for CASSLAPRVDNEQFF. The chain uses TRBV7-7 and TRBJ2-1; the D gene is possibly TRBD2 (5 bases). The germline gives CDR1 SSHAT, CDR2 FNYEAQ (reference sequence). There are 15 residues in the CDR3.

The chain employs TRBV7-2 and TRBJ2-1, with 14 bases aligning to TRBD2. Trimming removed 6 bases from V and 1 base from J; junction bases left unmatched: 11. Germline CDR1 is SGHTA and CDR2 is FQGNSA. The CDR3 covers 19 residues. This CDR3 reads CASRQRGLAGGGSYNEQFF. CDR3 coding DNA: TGTGCCAGCAGACAACGCGGACTAGCGGGGGGTGGGTCCTACAATGAGCAGTTCTTC.

This clonotype was seen more than once but under ten times. The chain joins TRBV29-1 to TRBJ2-1; possibly TRBD2 for D (5 bases). V was clipped by 2 bases and J by 7 bases, with 12 bases between them. Germline CDR1 SQVTM, CDR2 ANQGSEA. The CDR3 has 13 residues. CDR3 DNA: TGCAGCGTTGAATCGAGGGCAGAGAATGAGCAGTTCTTC. Its translation is CSVESRAENEQFF.

This chain uses TRBV27 with TRBJ2-7; tentatively, D is TRBD2 (7 bases). This CDR3 is 15 amino acids long. Per germline, CDR1 MNHEY and CDR2 SMNVEV (reference sequence). The ends were cut back, 1 base at V and 4 bases at J, with 14 bases in the middle. The DNA of the CDR3 is TGTGCCAGCAGTTTATTCGCGGGGGCTCCTTACGAGCAGTACTTC. It specifies CASSLFAGAPYEQYF.

This clonotype was found a few times. The CDR3 coding sequence is TGCAGTGCTAACCCTCGGAGGGGCACGGACTATGGCTACACCTTC. It codes for CSANPRRGTDYGYTF. This rearrangement joins TRBV20-1 to TRBJ1-2; possibly TRBD1 for D (5 bases). The CDR3 is made up of 15 amino acids. V lost 4 bases and J lost 3, with 18 bases in between. Germline CDR1 and CDR2: DFQATT and SNEGSKA (reference sequence).

The J gene is TRBJ1-5, the V gene TRBV27; no firm D call. Germline values: CDR1 MNHEY, CDR2 SMNVEV (reference sequence). The CDR3 has 14 residues. Trimming cost V 4 bases and J 2 bases, with 9 bases left between them. For the CDR3, the DNA is TGTGCCAGCAGTTGGGGATTAGGCAATCAGCCCCAGCATTTT. It translates to CASSWGLGNQPQHF.

Only a few counts were recorded for this clonotype. The J gene is TRBJ2-5, the V gene TRBV7-2; the match to TRBD2 covers 8 bases. CDR1 and CDR2 from the germline V gene are SGHTA and FQGNSA. The CDR3 is 16 amino acids. V shed 5 bases, J shed 3 bases, and the junction held 11 bases outside the gene matches. This CDR3 reads CASSASLGGAKETQYF. DNA for the CDR3: TGTGCCAGCAGCGCGAGCCTCGGGGGGGCCAAAGAGACCCAGTACTTC.

The chain recombines TRBV10-3 with TRBJ2-7, with D perhaps matching TRBD2 (5 bases). Deletions cut 5 bases from V and 5 bases from J, with 13 bases between. This CDR3 comprises 13 residues. CDR1 ENHRY and CDR2 SYGVKD come from the germline V gene. Here the CDR3 DNA reads TGTGCCATCAGTCCCGGCCCCGGGGACGAGCAGTACTTC. Residues: CAISPGPGDEQYF.